These 20 T cell receptor beta chains came from one sample sequenced in a study of blood T cell repertoires in COVID-19. TCRdb keeps only in-frame clones here, not all; method: immunoSEQ multiplex PCR. The sample lists 75,000 or so clones; 88% were seen once. Sequencing was done on a sample of peripheral blood. The receptors shown here come from a man aged 50 to 60 with acute or convalescent COVID-19.

CDR3 DNA: TGTGCCAGCAGCCCCCATGACACTGAAGCTTTCTTT. Translation: CASSPHDTEAFF. The chain recombines TRBV7-9 with TRBJ1-1; no clear D gene. V lost 5 bases, J lost 3 bases, and 7 bases lay in between. The germline gives CDR1 SEHNR, CDR2 FQNEAQ (reference sequence). This CDR3 has 12 residues.

As regards this clone: Other nucleotide sequences in the sample specify the same CDR3. J is TRBJ1-5 and V is TRBV27; weak D call: TRBD1 (6 bases). CDR1 is MNHEY, CDR2 SMNVEV, per germline (reference sequence). The CDR3 runs 13 residues. The V and J ends lost 3 bases and 7 bases respectively, with 10 bases between them. The DNA for the CDR3 is TGTGCCAGCAGTTTCAGGGGCGAACAGCCCCAGCATTTT. Translation gives CASSFRGEQPQHF.

The rearrangement links TRBV5-1 to TRBJ1-3; D is possibly TRBD1 (6 bases). Trimming left V 5 bases short and J 1 base short, with 10 bases between. This CDR3 comprises 14 residues. Germline loops: CDR1 SGHRS, CDR2 YFSETQ. Here the CDR3 reads CASRLTGSGNTIYF. For the CDR3, the DNA is TGCGCCAGCAGATTAACAGGGTCTGGAAACACCATATATTTT. Full variable domain (remainder filled in from reference TRBV5-1 and TRBJ1-3): KAGVTQTPRYLIKTRGQQVTLSCSPISGHRSVSWYQQTPGQGLQFLFEYFSETQRNKGNFPGRFSGRQFSNSRSEMNVSTLELGDSALYLCASRLTGSGNTIYFGEGSWLTVV.

This chain uses TRBV19 with TRBJ1-2; D gene unclear. In germline, CDR1 is LNHDA, CDR2 SQIVND (reference sequence). V lost 3 bases and J 5 bases, leaving 7 bases between the germline ends. This CDR3 region has 12 residues. CDR3 protein: CASSILYYGYTF. CDR3 nucleotides: TGTGCCAGTAGTATTCTATATTATGGCTACACCTTC.

The rearrangement uses TRBV3-1 (or the pseudogene TRBV3-2) and TRBJ2-2; TRBD1 matches at 7 bases. V trimming: 4 bases; J trimming: 0 bases; junction bases outside the gene matches: 17. There are 20 residues in the CDR3. From germline, CDR1 is LGHDT and CDR2 YNNKEL (reference sequence). CDR3: CASSLKSGTELKANTGELFF. For the CDR3, the DNA is TGTGCCAGCAGCCTAAAATCCGGGACAGAGCTTAAAGCGAACACCGGGGAGCTGTTTTTT.

The V call is TRBV7-9, the J call TRBJ2-1, with 8 bases identical to TRBD1. Per the germline V gene, CDR1 is SEHNR and CDR2 is FQNEAQ (reference sequence). This CDR3 region has 17 residues. V trimming: 1 base; J trimming: 9 bases; junction bases outside the gene matches: 14. The CDR3 DNA reads TGTGCCAGCAGCTTAGGAGGGACAGGCAATCCGGACAGTGAGCAGTTCTTC. Protein product: CASSLGGTGNPDSEQFF.

With regard to this clone: A read error may account for a junction end that differs from germline. The V gene is TRBV18, the J gene TRBJ2-7; 9 positions agree with TRBD2. The CDR3 covers 17 residues. Germline loops: CDR1 KGHSH, CDR2 LQKENI. In nucleotides, the CDR3 is TGTGTCAGCTCACCACCGGATCTAGCGGGGCTCGGAGGAGAGCAGTACTTC. Its protein product is CVSSPPDLAGLGGEQYF.

The rearrangement joins TRBV5-1 to TRBJ2-1; 9 positions match TRBD2. The germline V gene encodes CDR1 SGHRS and CDR2 YFSETQ. The CDR3 has 17 residues. V trimming: 2 bases; J trimming: 0 bases; junction bases outside the gene matches: 6. The CDR3 nucleotides are TGCGCCAGCAGCTTTGGTAGCGGGGGAGGCTCCTACAATGAGCAGTTCTTC. It specifies CASSFGSGGGSYNEQFF.

The chain carries TRBV6-5 and TRBJ1-2; D perhaps matches TRBD1 (5 bases). V gave up 2 bases and J gave up 11 bases, with 12 bases separating them. In germline, CDR1 is MNHEY, CDR2 SVGAGI. The CDR3 spans 12 residues. The CDR3 DNA sequence: TGTGCCAGCAGTTACGCGGCAGGGCAATACACCTTC. This gives the protein CASSYAAGQYTF.

The chain carries TRBV6-6 and TRBJ2-7; 11 bases are a match to TRBD1. V lost 5 bases and J lost 2; bases outside the gene matches: 5. This CDR3 contains 15 residues. Germline V gene data show CDR1 as MNHNY and CDR2 as SVGAGI (reference sequence). The CDR3 bases are TGTGCCAGCAGTAGCCCGGGACAGGGGGCCTACGAGCAGTACTTC. This sequence encodes CASSSPGQGAYEQYF.

V gene TRBV7-2 combines with J gene TRBJ2-2; TRBD1 aligns across 7 bases. Germline trimming cut 3 bases from V and 6 bases from J; bases unmatched to any gene: 4. The CDR3 is 14 residues long. Germline CDR1 is SGHTA and CDR2 is FQGNSA. In DNA form, the CDR3 reads TGTGCCAGCAGCTTCCAAGGGACAGCCGGGGAGCTGTTTTTT. Amino acids: CASSFQGTAGELFF.

The V and J genes are TRBV9 and TRBJ1-6; TRBD1 is a possible D gene (6 bases). With 0 bases removed from V and 7 bases from J, the gap between germline ends came to 17 bases. Germline-derived CDR1 and CDR2 are SGDLS and YYNGEE. The CDR3 runs to 17 residues. The CDR3 nucleotides are TGTGCCAGCAGCGTAGAAGACAGGACCTGGCTAAATTCACCCCTCCACTTT. It specifies CASSVEDRTWLNSPLHF.

This clone was recorded once. The chain employs TRBV24-1 and TRBJ2-1, with 9 bases aligning to TRBD1. The CDR3 consists of 16 residues. J lost 4 bases, V lost 4 bases, and 7 bases had no gene match. The germline V gene has CDR1 KGHDR and CDR2 SFDVKD. CDR3: CATSDHGQGRYNEQFF. CDR3 sequence (DNA): TGTGCCACCAGTGACCATGGACAGGGGAGGTACAATGAGCAGTTCTTC.

The table lists this clone with a few counts. This chain links TRBV12-3 or TRBV12-4 with TRBJ1-1, with D possibly being TRBD1 (5 bases). This CDR3 has 12 residues. V was clipped by 4 bases and J by 4 bases, with 7 bases between them. CDR3 DNA: TGTGCCAGCAGTTCTCAGGGCACTGAAGCTTTCTTT. The encoded protein is CASSSQGTEAFF.

The genes are TRBV6-1 and TRBJ2-7; 8 positions agree with TRBD2. There are 16 residues in the CDR3. Looked up from germline, CDR1 is MNHNS and CDR2 is SASEGT. After removal of 3 bases from V and 0 bases from J, the junction contained 7 bases not matched to a gene. The CDR3 protein is CASSEGSGGSSYEQYF. The CDR3 DNA reads as TGTGCCAGCAGTGAGGGGAGCGGGGGAAGCTCCTACGAGCAGTACTTC.

The J gene is TRBJ2-2, the V gene TRBV2; 9 bases fit TRBD1. In germline, CDR1 is SNHLY, CDR2 FYNNEI. This CDR3 region has 15 residues. V was pared by 6 bases and J by 5 bases, with 7 bases of the junction left unmatched. CDR3: CASRVGTGRTGELFF. As DNA, the CDR3 is TGTGCCAGCAGGGTGGGGACAGGGAGGACCGGGGAGCTGTTTTTT.

The chain uses TRBV18 and TRBJ2-3, with 8 bases aligning to TRBD2. Germline V gene lookup returns CDR1 KGHSH and CDR2 LQKENI. The CDR3 is 15 amino acids. Trimming removed 8 bases from V and 2 bases from J; junction bases left unmatched: 9. CDR3 region: CASRPSGGHTDTQYF. The CDR3 nucleotides read TGTGCCAGCCGCCCTTCGGGGGGGCACACAGATACGCAGTATTTT.

Only one count was recorded for this clone. The chain has TRBV5-6 and TRBJ2-7, with D perhaps matching TRBD1 (5 bases). Germline V gene data show CDR1 as SGHDT and CDR2 as YYEEEE. The CDR3 covers 14 residues. Between the trimmed V and J ends, which lost 4 bases and 5 bases, there was a span of 16 bases. Written as DNA, the CDR3 is TGTGCCAGCAGCGCGACGACAGAATATCACGAGCAGTACTTC. It yields the protein CASSATTEYHEQYF.

This chain uses TRBV9 with TRBJ2-2; 8 bases line up with TRBD1. This CDR3 spans 16 amino acids. V lost 2 bases, J lost 1 base, and 4 bases stayed unmatched. The germline V gene has CDR1 SGDLS and CDR2 YYNGEE. The CDR3 reads CASSVMGQVNTGELFF. The CDR3 DNA follows: TGTGCCAGCAGCGTTATGGGACAGGTGAACACCGGGGAGCTGTTTTTT.

This sequence joins TRBV27 and TRBJ2-7, with TRBD1 as a possible D gene (6 bases). V shed 0 bases and J shed 0 bases, with 12 bases lying between them. This CDR3 has 16 amino acids. Germline V gene data show CDR1 as MNHEY and CDR2 as SMNVEV (reference sequence). CDR3 amino acids: CASSLSRGMLSYEQYF. CDR3 in DNA: TGTGCCAGCAGTTTATCGAGGGGGATGCTCTCCTACGAGCAGTACTTC.